This TCR beta chain was recovered during a study of shared clonotypes between healthy human individuals. Germline CDR1 is MDHEN and CDR2 is SYDVKM. V was trimmed by 6 bases and J by 7 bases, leaving 24 bases between them. The CDR3 consists of 16 residues. Clones were sequenced by immunoSEQ multiplex PCR, and TCRdb holds only the in-frame ones, with some missing. The data show some 660,000 clones, around 73% seen once. Donors were Caucasian adults residing in Nashville, Tennessee, USA. The chain is built from TRBV28 and TRBJ2-5; tentatively, D is TRBD2 (6 bases). The receptor's source is a woman aged 25 to 39 in good health. Sequencing input: memory CD4+ T cells sorted from blood. As to subset: CD45RA-negative fraction. The CDR3 sequence: CASSPLWQGGGGTQYF. The CDR3 DNA is TGTGCCAGCAGCCCACTATGGCAGGGTGGGGGAGGGACCCAGTACTTC.